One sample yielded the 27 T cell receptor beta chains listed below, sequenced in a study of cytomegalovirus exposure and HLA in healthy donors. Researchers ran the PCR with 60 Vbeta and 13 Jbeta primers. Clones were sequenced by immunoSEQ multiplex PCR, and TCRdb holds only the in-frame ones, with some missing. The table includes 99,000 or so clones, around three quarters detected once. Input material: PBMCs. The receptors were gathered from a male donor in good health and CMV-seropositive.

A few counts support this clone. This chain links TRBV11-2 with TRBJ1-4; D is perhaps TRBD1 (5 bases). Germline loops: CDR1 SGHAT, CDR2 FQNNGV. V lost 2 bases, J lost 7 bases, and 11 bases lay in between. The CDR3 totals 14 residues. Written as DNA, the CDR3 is TGTGCCAGCAGCTTAACCGACGGGGGTGAAAAACTGTTTTTT. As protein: CASSLTDGGEKLFF.

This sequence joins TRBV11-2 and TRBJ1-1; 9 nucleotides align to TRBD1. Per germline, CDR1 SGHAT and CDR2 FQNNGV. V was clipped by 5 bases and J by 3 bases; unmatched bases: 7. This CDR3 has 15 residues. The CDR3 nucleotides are TGTGCCAGCAGCATTTACAGGGGGCTCGACACTGAAGCTTTCTTT. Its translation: CASSIYRGLDTEAFF.

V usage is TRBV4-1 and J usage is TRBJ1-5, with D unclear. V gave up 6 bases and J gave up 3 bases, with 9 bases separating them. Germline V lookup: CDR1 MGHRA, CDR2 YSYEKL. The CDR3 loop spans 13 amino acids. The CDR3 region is CASSGQVNQPQHF. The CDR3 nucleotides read TGCGCCAGCAGTGGGCAGGTCAATCAGCCCCAGCATTTT.

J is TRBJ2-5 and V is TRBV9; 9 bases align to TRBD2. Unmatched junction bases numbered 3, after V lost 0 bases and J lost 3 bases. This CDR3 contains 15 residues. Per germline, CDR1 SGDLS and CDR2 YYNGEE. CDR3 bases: TGTGCCAGCAGCGTAGCCGCGGGGGGGAAAGAGACCCAGTACTTC. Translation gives CASSVAAGGKETQYF.

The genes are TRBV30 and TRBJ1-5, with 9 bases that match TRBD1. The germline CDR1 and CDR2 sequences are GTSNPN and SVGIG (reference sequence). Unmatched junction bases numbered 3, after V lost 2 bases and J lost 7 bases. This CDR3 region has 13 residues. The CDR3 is CAWSTQGAQPQHF. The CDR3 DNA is TGTGCCTGGAGTACACAGGGGGCCCAGCCCCAGCATTTT.

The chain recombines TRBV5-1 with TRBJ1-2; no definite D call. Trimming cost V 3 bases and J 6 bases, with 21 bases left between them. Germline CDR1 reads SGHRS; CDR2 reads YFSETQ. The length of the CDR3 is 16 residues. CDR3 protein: CASSSPQDTPRNGYTF. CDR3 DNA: TGCGCCAGCAGCTCCCCGCAAGACACCCCTCGGAATGGCTACACCTTC. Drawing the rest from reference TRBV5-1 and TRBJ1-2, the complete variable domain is KAGVTQTPRYLIKTRGQQVTLSCSPISGHRSVSWYQQTPGQGLQFLFEYFSETQRNKGNFPGRFSGRQFSNSRSEMNVSTLELGDSALYLCASSSPQDTPRNGYTFGSGTRLTVV.

The CDR3 protein is CASSLSGDRAGGYTF. CDR3 in DNA: TGTGCCAGCAGTTTAAGTGGGGACAGGGCGGGGGGCTACACCTTC. The chain links TRBV27 to TRBJ1-2, with 9 bases lining up with TRBD1. V shed 2 bases and J 8 bases; nucleotides not matched to a gene: 9. The CDR3 covers 15 residues. Germline CDR1 MNHEY, CDR2 SMNVEV (reference sequence).

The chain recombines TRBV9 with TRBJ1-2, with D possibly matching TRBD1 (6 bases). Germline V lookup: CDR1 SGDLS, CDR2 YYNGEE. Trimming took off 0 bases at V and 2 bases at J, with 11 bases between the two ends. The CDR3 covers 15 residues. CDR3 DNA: TGTGCCAGCAGCGTAGGCCAGGGGCAGAACTATGGCTACACCTTC. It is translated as CASSVGQGQNYGYTF.

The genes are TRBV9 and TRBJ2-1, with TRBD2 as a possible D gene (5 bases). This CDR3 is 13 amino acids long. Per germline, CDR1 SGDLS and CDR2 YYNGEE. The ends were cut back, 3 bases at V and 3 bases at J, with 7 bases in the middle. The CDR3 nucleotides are TGTGCCAGCAGCGCCGGGGTCTACAATGAGCAGTTCTTC. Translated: CASSAGVYNEQFF.

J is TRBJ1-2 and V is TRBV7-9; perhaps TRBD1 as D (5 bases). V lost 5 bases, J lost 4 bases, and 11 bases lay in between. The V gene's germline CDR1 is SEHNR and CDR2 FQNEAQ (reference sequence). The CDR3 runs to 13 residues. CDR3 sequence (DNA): TGTGCCAGCAGCCACCCGGGGGTCTATGGCTACACCTTC. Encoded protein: CASSHPGVYGYTF.

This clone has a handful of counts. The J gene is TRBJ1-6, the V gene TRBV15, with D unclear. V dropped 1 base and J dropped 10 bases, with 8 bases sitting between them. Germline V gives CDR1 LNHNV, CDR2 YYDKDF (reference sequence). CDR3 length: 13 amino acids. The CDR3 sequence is CATSRGEGSPLHF. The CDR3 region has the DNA TGTGCCACCAGCAGAGGGGAGGGATCACCCCTCCACTTT.

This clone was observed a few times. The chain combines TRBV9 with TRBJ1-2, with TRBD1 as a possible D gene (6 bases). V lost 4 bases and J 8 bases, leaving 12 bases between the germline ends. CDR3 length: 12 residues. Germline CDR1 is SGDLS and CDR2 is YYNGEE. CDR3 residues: CASSLPGGGYTF. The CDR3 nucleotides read TGTGCCAGCAGCCTCCCGGGGGGCGGCTACACCTTC.

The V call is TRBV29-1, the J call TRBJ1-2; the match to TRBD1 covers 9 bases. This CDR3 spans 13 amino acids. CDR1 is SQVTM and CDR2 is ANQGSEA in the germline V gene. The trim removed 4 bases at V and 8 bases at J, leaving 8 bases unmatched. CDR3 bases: TGCAGCGTTGGACAACAGGGGGCCGGAGGCTACACCTTC. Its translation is CSVGQQGAGGYTF.

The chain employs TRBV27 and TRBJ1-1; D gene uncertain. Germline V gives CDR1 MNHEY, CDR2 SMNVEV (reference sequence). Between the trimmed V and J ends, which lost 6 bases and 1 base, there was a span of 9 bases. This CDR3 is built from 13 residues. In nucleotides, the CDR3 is TGTGCCAGCAGCCTAGGAGCGAACACTGAAGCTTTCTTT. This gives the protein CASSLGANTEAFF.

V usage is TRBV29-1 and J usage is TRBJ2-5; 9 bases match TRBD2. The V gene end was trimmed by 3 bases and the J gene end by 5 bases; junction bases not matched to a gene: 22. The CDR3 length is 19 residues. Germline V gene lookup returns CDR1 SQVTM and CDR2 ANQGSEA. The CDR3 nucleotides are TGCAGCGTTGAGAGGGCGGCTAGCGGGGCGATGCTAAGTAAGGAGACCCAGTACTTC. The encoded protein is CSVERAASGAMLSKETQYF.

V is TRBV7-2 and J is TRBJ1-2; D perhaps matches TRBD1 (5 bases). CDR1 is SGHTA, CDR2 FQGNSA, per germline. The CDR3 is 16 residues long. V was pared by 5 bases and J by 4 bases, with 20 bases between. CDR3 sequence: CASSADVGTGLYGYTF. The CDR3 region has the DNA TGTGCCAGCAGCGCAGATGTCGGGACTGGACTCTATGGCTACACCTTC. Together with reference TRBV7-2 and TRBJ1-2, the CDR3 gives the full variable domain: GAGVSQSPSNKVTEKGKDVELRCDPISGHTALYWYRQSLGQGLEFLIYFQGNSAPDKSGLPSDRFSAERTGGSVSTLTIQRTQQEDSAVYLCASSADVGTGLYGYTFGSGTRLTVV.

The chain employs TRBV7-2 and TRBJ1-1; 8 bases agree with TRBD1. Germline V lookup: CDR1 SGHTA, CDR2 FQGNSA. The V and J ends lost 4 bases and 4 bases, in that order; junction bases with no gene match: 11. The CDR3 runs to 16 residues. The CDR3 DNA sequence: TGTGCCAGCAGCTCTTATCAACAGGGGGGGAGCACTGAAGCTTTCTTT. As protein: CASSSYQQGGSTEAFF.

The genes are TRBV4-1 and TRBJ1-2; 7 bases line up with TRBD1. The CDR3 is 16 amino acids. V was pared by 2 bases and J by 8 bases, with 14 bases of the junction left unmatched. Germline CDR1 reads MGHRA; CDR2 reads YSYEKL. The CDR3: CASSQTRSGGKEGYTF. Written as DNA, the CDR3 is TGCGCCAGCAGCCAAACCCGCTCAGGGGGAAAGGAGGGCTACACCTTC.

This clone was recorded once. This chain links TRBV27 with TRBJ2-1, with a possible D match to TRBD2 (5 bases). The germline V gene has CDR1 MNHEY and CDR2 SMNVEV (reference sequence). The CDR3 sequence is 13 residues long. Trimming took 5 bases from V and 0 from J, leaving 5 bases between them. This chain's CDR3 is CASSTSSYNEQFF. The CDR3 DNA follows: TGTGCCAGCAGTACTAGCTCCTACAATGAGCAGTTCTTC.

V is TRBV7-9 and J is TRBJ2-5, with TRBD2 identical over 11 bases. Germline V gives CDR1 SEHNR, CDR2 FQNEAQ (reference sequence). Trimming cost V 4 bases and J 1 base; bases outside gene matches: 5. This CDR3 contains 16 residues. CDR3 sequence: CASSYILAGGQETQYF. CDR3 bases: TGTGCCAGCAGCTATATCCTAGCGGGGGGCCAAGAGACCCAGTACTTC.

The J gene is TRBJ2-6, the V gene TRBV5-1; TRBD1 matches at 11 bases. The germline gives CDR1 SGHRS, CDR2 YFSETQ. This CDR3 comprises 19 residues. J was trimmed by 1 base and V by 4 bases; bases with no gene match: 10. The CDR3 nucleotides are TGCGCCAGCAGCCCTTCCGGGACAGGGGGAGTGTCTGGGGCCAACGTCCTGACTTTC. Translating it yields CASSPSGTGGVSGANVLTF.

CDR3 region: CAISAEGRNEQFF. The CDR3 coding sequence is TGTGCCATCAGTGCGGAGGGGCGCAATGAGCAGTTCTTC. The rearrangement links TRBV10-3 to TRBJ2-1; tentatively, D is TRBD2 (6 bases). This CDR3 spans 13 amino acids. V was cut by 4 bases and J by 6 bases, with 10 bases left in between. The germline V gene has CDR1 ENHRY and CDR2 SYGVKD.

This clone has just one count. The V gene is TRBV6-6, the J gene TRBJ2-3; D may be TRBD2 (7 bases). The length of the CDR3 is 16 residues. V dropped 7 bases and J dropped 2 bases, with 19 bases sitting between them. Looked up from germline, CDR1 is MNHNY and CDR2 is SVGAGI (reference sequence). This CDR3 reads CASILTAGASTDTQYF. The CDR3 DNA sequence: TGTGCCAGCATCCTAACGGCGGGGGCCTCCACAGATACGCAGTATTTT.

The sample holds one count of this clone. In nucleotides, the CDR3 is TGTGCCAGCAGCTTTCTAGGAGGGAACGAGCAGTACTTC. Amino acid sequence: CASSFLGGNEQYF. The genes are TRBV5-6 and TRBJ2-7, with D maybe TRBD2 (6 bases). The CDR3 contains 13 residues. With 2 bases removed from V and 5 bases from J, the gap between germline ends came to 11 bases. Germline CDR1 reads SGHDT; CDR2 reads YYEEEE.

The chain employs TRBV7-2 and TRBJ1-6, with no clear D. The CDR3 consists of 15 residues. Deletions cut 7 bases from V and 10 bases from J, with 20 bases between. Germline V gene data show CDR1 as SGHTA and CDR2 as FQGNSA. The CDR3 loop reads CASTPSRREGSPLHF. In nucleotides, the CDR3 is TGTGCCAGCACCCCCAGTAGGAGGGAAGGATCACCCCTCCACTTT.

CDR3 sequence: CASSLSDYGYTF. The CDR3 DNA reads as TGTGCCAGCAGCTTATCGGACTATGGCTACACCTTC. The chain links TRBV7-9 to TRBJ1-2; no clear D gene. CDR3 length: 12 amino acids. The germline V and J ends were trimmed by 2 bases and 3 bases, with 4 bases remaining between them. Germline V lookup: CDR1 SEHNR, CDR2 FQNEAQ (reference sequence). Using reference TRBV7-9 and TRBJ1-2 for the parts outside the CDR3, the full variable domain is DTGVSQNPRHKITKRGQNVTFRCDPISEHNRLYWYRQTLGQGPEFLTYFQNEAQLEKSRLLSDRFSAERPKGSFSTLEIQRTEQGDSAMYLCASSLSDYGYTFGSGTRLTVV.

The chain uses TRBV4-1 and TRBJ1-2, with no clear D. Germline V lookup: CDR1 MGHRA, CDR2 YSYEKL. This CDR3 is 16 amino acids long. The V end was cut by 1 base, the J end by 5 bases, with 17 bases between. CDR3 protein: CASSQVRAGVVYGYTF. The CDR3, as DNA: TGCGCCAGCAGCCAAGTTAGGGCCGGGGTTGTGTATGGCTACACCTTC.